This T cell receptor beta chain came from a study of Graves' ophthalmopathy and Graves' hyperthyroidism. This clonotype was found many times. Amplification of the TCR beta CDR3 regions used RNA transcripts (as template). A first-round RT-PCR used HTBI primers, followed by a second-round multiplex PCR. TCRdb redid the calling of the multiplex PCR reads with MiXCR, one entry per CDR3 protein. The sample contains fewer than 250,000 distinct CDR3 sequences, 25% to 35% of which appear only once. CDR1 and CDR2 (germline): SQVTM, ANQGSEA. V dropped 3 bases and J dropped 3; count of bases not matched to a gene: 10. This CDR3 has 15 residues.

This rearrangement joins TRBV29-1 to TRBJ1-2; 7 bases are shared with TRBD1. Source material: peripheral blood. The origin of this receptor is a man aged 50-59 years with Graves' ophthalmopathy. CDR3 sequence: CSVDSGQVGDYGYTF. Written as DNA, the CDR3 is TGCAGCGTTGATTCCGGACAGGTGGGGGACTATGGCTACACCTTC.